The clone carrying this T cell receptor beta chain was counted a few times. The sample belongs to a study of T-cell reconstitution after alpha-beta-depleted transplantation in children. Unique molecular identifiers were incorporated when the TCRbeta library was constructed. TCRdb re-analysed the PCR reads in MiXCR, keeping a single row per CDR3 protein. This table has 200,000 to 300,000 distinct CDR3 sequences, 12% appearing once. V was clipped by 0 bases and J by 6 bases, with 9 bases between them. The CDR3 loop spans 13 amino acids. Looked up from germline, CDR1 is DFQATT and CDR2 is SNEGSKA (reference sequence).

J is TRBJ1-5 and V is TRBV20-1; D not resolved. The material was PBMCs from the stem cell graft donor, obtained from the stem cell graft. This TCR was sampled from a human donor who donated a stem cell graft to a child with acute lymphoblastic leukemia. The CDR3 DNA reads as TGCAGTGCTAGAGATCCAAAGGCTCAGCCCCAGCATTTT. Translated: CSARDPKAQPQHF.